This T cell receptor beta chain emerged from a study of cytomegalovirus exposure and HLA in healthy donors. Study overall: The 120 validation repertoires were produced on the same platform as the 650 to 800 repertoires of the first cohort. This was reported in a later analysis.

The CDR3 is 18 amino acids. Only in-frame clones appear in the TCRdb table, and some are missing; sequencing was by immunoSEQ multiplex PCR. Among some 90,000 clones listed, roughly 84% were seen once. In the case of this clone: Antigen unknown.

Overall study findings and caveats: Three chains tied to CMV proved CMV antigen-specific in vitro. A classifier reportedly called cytomegalovirus status with high sensitivity and specificity. The majority of TCR sequences were rare, yet some public TCRs appeared in many donors.

The source is a man aged 18 to 30 in good health and CMV-seropositive. Sequenced sample: PBMCs. The V and J genes are TRBV12-2 and TRBJ2-7; TRBD1, the table's D call, was not compared with the DNA. TRBV12-2 is marked as a pseudogene. This chain's CDR3 is CASRLYRDRGRRSYEQYF. DNA for the CDR3: TGTGCAAGTCGCCTGTACCGGGACAGGGGGCGCAGATCCTACGAGCAGTACTTC.